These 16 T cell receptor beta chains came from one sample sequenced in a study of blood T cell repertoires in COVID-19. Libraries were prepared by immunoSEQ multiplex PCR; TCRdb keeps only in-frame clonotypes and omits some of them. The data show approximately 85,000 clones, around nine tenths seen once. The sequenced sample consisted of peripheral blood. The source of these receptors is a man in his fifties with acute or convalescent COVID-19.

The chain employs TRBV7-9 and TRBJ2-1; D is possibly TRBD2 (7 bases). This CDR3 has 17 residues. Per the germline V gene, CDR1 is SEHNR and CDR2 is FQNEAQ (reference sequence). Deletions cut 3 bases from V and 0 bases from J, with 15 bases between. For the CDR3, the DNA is TGTGCCAGCAGCTTTGGGCGCGGGGGCAACTCCTACAATGAGCAGTTCTTC. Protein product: CASSFGRGGNSYNEQFF.

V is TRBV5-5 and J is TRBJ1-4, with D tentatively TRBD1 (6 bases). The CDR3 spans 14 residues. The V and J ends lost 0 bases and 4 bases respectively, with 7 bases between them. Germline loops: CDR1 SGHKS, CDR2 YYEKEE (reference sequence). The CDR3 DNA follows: TGTGCCAGCAGCTTGGGGACAGATAATGAAAAACTGTTTTTT. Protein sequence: CASSLGTDNEKLFF.

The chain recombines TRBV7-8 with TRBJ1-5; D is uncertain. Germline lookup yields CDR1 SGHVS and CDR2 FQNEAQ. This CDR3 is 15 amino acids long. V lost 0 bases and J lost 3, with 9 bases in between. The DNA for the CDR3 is TGTGCCAGCAGCTTAGCTGGAGGCTCCAATCAGCCCCAGCATTTT. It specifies CASSLAGGSNQPQHF.

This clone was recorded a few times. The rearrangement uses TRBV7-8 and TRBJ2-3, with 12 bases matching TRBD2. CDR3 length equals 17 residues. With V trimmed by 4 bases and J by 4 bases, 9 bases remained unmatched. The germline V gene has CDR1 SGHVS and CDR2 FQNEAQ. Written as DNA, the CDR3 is TGTGCCAGCAGCTCCCAACCTCTAGCGGGGGGGCCAGATACGCAGTATTTT. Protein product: CASSSQPLAGGPDTQYF.

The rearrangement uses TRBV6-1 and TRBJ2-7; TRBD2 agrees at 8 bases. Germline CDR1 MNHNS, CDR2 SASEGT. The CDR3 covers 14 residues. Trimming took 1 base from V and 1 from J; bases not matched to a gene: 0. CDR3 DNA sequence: TGTGCCAGCAGTGAAGAGCGGGAGTCCTACGAGCAGTACGTC. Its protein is CASSEERESYEQYV.

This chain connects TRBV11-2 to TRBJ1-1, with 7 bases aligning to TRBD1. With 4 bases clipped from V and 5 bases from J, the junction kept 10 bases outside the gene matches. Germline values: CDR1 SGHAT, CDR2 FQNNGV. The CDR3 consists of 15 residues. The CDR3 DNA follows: TGTGCCAGCAGCTCAAAGACAGGGCTCAGGACTGAAGCTTTCTTT. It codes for CASSSKTGLRTEAFF.

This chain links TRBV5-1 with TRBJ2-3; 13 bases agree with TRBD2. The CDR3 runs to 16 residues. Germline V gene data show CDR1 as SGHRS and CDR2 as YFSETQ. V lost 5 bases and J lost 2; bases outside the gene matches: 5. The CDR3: CASSRLAGGSTDTQYF. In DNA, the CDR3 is TGCGCCAGCAGTCGACTAGCGGGGGGTTCCACAGATACGCAGTATTTT.

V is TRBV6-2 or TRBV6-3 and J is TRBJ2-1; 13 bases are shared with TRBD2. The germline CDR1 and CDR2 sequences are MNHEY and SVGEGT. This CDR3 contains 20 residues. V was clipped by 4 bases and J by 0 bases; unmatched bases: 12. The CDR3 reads CASSFPSRLAGGLSYNEQFF. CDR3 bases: TGTGCCAGCAGTTTCCCAAGTAGACTAGCGGGGGGCCTCTCCTACAATGAGCAGTTCTTC.

This chain's CDR3 is CASSILADSYNEQFF. Here the CDR3 DNA reads TGTGCCAGCAGTATACTAGCGGACTCCTACAATGAGCAGTTCTTC. The chain carries TRBV28 and TRBJ2-1; 8 nucleotides line up with TRBD2. J gave up 0 bases and V 5 bases, and 3 bases lay outside the gene matches. The germline V gene encodes CDR1 MDHEN and CDR2 SYDVKM. The CDR3 length is 15 residues.

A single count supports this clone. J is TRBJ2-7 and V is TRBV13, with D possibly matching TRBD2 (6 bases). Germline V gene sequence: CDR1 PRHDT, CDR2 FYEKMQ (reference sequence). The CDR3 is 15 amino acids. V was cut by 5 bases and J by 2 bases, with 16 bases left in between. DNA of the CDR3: TGTGCCAGCAGCCCGGCGGGTAGCGGCGCCTACGAGCAGTACTTC. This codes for CASSPAGSGAYEQYF.

The DNA for the CDR3 is TGCGCCAGCAGCTTGGGGTTAGCTCAGTACGAGCAGTACTTC. This sequence encodes CASSLGLAQYEQYF. The V call is TRBV5-1, the J call TRBJ2-7, with no clear D. Per germline, CDR1 SGHRS and CDR2 YFSETQ. This CDR3 comprises 14 residues. Trimming took off 0 bases at V and 4 bases at J, with 11 bases between the two ends.

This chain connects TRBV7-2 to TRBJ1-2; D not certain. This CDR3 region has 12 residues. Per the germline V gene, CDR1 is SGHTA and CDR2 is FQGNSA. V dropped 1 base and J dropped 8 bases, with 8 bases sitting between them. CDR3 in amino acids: CASSLEARGYTF. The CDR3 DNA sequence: TGTGCCAGCAGCTTAGAAGCGCGGGGCTACACCTTC.

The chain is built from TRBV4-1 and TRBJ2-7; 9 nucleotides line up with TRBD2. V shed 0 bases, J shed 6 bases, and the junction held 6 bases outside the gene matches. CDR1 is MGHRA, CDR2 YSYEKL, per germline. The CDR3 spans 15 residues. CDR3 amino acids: CASSQEWREGVEQYF. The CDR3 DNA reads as TGCGCCAGCAGCCAAGAGTGGCGGGAGGGCGTCGAGCAGTACTTC.

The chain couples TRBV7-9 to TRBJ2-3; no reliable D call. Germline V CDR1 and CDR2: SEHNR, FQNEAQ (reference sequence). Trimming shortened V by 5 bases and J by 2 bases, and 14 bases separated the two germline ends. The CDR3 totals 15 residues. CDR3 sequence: CASSDTNPITDTQYF. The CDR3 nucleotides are TGTGCCAGCAGCGATACTAACCCCATCACAGATACGCAGTATTTT.

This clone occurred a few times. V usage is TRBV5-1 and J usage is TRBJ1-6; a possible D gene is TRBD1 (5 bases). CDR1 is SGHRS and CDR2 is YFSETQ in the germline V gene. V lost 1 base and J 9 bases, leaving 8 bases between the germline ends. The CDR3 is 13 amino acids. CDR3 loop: CASSLSGVSPLHF. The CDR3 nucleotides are TGCGCCAGCAGCTTGTCGGGGGTTTCACCCCTCCACTTT.

Written as DNA, the CDR3 is TGTGCCAGCAGCTTGGCCGGCAGGGGCCAAGAGACCCAGTACTTC. As protein: CASSLAGRGQETQYF. This rearrangement joins TRBV5-4 to TRBJ2-5; possibly TRBD1 for D (6 bases). With 0 bases removed from V and 1 base from J, the gap between germline ends came to 10 bases. This CDR3 is built from 15 residues. Germline V gene lookup returns CDR1 SGHNT and CDR2 YYREEE (reference sequence).